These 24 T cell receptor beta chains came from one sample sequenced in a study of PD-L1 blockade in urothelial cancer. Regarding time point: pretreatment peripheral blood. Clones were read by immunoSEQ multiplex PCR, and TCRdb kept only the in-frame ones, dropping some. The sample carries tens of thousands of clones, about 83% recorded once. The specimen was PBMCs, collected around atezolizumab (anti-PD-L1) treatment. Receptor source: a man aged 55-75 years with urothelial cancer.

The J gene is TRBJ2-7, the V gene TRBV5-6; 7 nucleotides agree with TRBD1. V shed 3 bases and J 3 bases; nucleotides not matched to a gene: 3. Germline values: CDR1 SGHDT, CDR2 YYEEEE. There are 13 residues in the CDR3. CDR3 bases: TGTGCCAGCAGCTGGGACAGTAACTACGAGCAGTACTTC. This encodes CASSWDSNYEQYF.

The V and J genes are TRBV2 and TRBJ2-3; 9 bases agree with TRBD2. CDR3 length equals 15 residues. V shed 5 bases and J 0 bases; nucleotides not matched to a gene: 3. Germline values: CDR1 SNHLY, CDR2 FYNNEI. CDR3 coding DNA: TGTGCCAGCAGTCTGCGGGGGGGTAGCACAGATACGCAGTATTTT. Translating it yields CASSLRGGSTDTQYF.

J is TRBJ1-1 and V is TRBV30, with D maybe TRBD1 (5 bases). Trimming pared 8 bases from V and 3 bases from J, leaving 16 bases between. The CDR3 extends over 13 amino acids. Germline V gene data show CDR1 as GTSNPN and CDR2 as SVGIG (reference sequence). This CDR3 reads CAGQQERYTEAFF. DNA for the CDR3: TGTGCCGGCCAACAGGAACGCTACACTGAAGCTTTCTTT.

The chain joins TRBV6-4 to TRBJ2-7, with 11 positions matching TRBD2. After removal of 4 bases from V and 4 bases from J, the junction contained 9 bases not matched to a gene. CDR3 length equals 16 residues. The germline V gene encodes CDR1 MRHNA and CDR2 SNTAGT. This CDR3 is CASSVSGTSGSYEQYF. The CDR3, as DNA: TGTGCCAGCAGTGTATCAGGGACTAGCGGCTCTTACGAGCAGTACTTC.

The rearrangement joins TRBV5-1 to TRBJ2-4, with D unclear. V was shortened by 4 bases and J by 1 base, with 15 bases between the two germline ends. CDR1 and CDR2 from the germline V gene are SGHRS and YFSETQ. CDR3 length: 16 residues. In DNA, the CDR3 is TGCGCCAGCAGCCCTAGGCAATCGGGTGCCAAAAACATTCAGTACTTC. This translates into CASSPRQSGAKNIQYF.

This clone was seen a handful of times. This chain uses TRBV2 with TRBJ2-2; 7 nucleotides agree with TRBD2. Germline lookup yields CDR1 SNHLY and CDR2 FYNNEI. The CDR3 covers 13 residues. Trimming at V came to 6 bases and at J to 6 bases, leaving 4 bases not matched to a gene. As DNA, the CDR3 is TGTGCCAGCAGACCTAGCGGAGCCGGGGAGCTGTTTTTT. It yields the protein CASRPSGAGELFF.

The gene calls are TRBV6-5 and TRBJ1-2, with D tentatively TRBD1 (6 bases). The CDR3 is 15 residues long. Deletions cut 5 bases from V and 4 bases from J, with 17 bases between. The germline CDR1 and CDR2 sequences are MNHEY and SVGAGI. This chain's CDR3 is CASSASGGSRYGYTF. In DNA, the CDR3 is TGTGCCAGCAGTGCCTCGGGGGGCTCGCGCTATGGCTACACCTTC.

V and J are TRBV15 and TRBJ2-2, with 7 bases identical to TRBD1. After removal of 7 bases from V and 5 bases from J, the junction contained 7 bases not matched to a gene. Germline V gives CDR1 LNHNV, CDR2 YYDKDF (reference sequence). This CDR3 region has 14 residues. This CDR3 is CATNTNRGTGELFF. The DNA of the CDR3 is TGTGCCACCAATACCAACAGGGGTACCGGGGAGCTGTTTTTT. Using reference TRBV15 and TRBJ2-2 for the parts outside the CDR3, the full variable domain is DAMVIQNPRYQVTQFGKPVTLSCSQTLNHNVMYWYQQKSSQAPKLLFHYYDKDFNNEADTPDNFQSRRPNTSFCFLDIRSPGLGDTAMYLCATNTNRGTGELFFGEGSRLTVL.

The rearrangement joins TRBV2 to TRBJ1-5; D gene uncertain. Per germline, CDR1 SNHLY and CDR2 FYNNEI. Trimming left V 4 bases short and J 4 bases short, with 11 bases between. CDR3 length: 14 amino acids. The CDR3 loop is CASSVRQENQPQHF. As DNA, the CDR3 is TGTGCCAGCAGTGTTAGGCAGGAAAATCAGCCCCAGCATTTT.

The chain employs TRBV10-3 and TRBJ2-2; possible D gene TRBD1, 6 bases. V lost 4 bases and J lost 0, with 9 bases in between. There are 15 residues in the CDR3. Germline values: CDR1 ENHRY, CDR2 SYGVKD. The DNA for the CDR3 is TGTGCCATCAGTGGGGACAACGCGAACACCGGGGAGCTGTTTTTT. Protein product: CAISGDNANTGELFF.

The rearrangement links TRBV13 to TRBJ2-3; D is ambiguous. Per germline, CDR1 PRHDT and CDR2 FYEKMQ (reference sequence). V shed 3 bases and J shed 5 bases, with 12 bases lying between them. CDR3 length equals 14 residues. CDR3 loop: CASSFPTVGDTQYF. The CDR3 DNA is TGTGCCAGCAGCTTCCCCACCGTCGGAGATACGCAGTATTTT.

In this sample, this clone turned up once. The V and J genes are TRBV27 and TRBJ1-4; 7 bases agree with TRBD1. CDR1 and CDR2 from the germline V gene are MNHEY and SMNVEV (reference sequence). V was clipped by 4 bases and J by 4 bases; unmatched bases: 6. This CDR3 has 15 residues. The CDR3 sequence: CASSSQGDRNEKLFF. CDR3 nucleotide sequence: TGTGCCAGCAGTTCCCAGGGGGACCGTAATGAAAAACTGTTTTTT.

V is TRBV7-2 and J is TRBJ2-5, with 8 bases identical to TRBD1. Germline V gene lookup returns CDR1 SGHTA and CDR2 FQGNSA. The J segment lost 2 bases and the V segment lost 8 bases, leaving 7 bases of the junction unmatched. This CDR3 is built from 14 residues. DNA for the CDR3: TGTGCCAGCCGACAGGGGCGCGGTCAAGAGACCCAGTACTTC. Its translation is CASRQGRGQETQYF.

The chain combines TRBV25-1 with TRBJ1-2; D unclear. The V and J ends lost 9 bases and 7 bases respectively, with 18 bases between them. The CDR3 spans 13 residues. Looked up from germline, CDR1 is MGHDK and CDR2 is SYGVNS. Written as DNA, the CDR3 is TGTGCCAGTGTAGACCGGCTAGGAGGTGGCTACACCTTC. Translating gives CASVDRLGGGYTF.

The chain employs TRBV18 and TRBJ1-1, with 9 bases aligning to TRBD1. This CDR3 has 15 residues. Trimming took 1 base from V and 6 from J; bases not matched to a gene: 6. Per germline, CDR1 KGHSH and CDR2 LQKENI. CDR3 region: CASSPQAQGAAEAFF. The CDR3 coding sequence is TGTGCCAGCTCACCACAGGCACAGGGGGCAGCTGAAGCTTTCTTT.

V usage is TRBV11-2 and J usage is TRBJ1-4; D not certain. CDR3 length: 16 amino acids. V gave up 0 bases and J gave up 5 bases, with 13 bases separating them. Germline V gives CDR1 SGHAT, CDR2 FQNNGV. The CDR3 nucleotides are TGTGCCAGCAGCTTAGAGGCGGAGGGCATGAATGAAAAACTGTTTTTT. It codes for CASSLEAEGMNEKLFF.

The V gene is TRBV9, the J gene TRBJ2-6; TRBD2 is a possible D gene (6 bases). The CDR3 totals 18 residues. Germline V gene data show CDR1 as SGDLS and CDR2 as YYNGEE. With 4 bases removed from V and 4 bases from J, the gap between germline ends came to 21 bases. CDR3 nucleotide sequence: TGTGCCAGCAGCCCTAAAACCGGGGCGGGGTTCGGGGCCAACGTCCTGACTTTC. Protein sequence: CASSPKTGAGFGANVLTF.

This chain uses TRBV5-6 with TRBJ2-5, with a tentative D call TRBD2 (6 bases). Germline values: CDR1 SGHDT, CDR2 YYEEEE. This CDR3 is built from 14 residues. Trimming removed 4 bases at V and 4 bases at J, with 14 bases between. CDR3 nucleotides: TGTGCCAGCAGCCTTGGGACTTCAACAGAGACCCAGTACTTC. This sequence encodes CASSLGTSTETQYF.

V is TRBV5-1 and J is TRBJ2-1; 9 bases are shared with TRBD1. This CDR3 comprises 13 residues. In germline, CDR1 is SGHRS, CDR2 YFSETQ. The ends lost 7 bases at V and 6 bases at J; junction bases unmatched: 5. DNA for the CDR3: TGCGCCAGCGGGACAGGGATTTCCAATGAGCAGTTCTTC. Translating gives CASGTGISNEQFF.

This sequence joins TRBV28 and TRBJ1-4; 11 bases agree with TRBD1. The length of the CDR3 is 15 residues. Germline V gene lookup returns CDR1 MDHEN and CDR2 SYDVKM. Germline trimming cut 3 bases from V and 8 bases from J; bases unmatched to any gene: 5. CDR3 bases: TGTGCCAGCAGTTTTAGGGGACAGGGGGTGGAAAAACTGTTTTTT. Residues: CASSFRGQGVEKLFF. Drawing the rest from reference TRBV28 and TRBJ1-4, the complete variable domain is DVKVTQSSRYLVKRTGEKVFLECVQDMDHENMFWYRQDPGLGLRLIYFSYDVKMKEKGDIPEGYSVSREKKERFSLILESASTNQTSMYLCASSFRGQGVEKLFFGSGTQLSVL.

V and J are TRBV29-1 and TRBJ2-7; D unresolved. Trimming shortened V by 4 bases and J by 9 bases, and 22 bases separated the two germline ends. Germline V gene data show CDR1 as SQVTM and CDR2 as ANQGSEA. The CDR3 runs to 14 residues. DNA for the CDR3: TGCAGCGTTGGTTCCACCCACATCAGAAGCGTGCAGTACTTC. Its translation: CSVGSTHIRSVQYF.

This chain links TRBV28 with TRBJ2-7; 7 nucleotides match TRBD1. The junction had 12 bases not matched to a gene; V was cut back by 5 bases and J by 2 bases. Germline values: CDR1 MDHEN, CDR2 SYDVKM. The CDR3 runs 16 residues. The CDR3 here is CASSPEGARWAYEQYF. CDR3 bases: TGTGCCAGCAGTCCAGAGGGGGCTCGTTGGGCCTACGAGCAGTACTTC. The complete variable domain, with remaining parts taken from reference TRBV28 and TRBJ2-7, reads DVKVTQSSRYLVKRTGEKVFLECVQDMDHENMFWYRQDPGLGLRLIYFSYDVKMKEKGDIPEGYSVSREKKERFSLILESASTNQTSMYLCASSPEGARWAYEQYFGPGTRLTVT.

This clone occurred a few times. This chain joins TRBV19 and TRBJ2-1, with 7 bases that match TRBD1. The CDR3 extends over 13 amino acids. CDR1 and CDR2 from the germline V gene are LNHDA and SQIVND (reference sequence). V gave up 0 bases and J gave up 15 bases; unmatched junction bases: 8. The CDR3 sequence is CASSIEGQSPWFF. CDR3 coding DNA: TGTGCCAGTAGTATAGAGGGACAGTCTCCCTGGTTCTTC.

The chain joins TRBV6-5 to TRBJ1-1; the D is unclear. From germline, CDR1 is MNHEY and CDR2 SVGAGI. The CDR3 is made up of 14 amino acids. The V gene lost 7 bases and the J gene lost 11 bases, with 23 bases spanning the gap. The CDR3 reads CASTPAGKTAGAFF. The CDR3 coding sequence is TGTGCCAGCACCCCGGCAGGAAAAACGGCGGGGGCTTTCTTT.